This TCR beta chain was captured in a study of T cells expressing NK-cell markers. In the study overall: Sorted T-cell subsets CD3+CD56+NKG2C+, CD3+CD56+NKG2C- and CD3+CD56-NKG2C+ were TCR beta-sequenced.

TCR beta cDNA was generated via 5'RACE template switching incorporating UMIs. TCRdb reprocessed the 5' RACE reads and keeps a single row for each CDR3 protein, giving no DNA. The table lists some 500,000 distinct CDR3 sequences, with roughly 1.4% in the top ten. The CDR3 is 15 amino acids. Germline CDR1 MRHNA, CDR2 SNTAGT. On this clonotype: Its antigen is currently unknown.

Broader study findings: HCMV specificity of expanded NKG2C+ T cell clones remained unclear. Researchers report these clonotypes also headed the CD3+CD56-NKG2C+ fraction in a few donors.

Sequenced input: blood T cells: a sorted CD56 or NKG2C T cell subset, CD4+ or CD8+ T cells, or bulk PBMC T cells (not recorded which). V and J are TRBV6-4 and TRBJ2-3; as DNA is missing, the TRBD2 call by TCRdb cannot be tested. The sequence was obtained from a woman aged 45-59 years in good health. The CDR3 protein is CASSATSGHTDTQYF.